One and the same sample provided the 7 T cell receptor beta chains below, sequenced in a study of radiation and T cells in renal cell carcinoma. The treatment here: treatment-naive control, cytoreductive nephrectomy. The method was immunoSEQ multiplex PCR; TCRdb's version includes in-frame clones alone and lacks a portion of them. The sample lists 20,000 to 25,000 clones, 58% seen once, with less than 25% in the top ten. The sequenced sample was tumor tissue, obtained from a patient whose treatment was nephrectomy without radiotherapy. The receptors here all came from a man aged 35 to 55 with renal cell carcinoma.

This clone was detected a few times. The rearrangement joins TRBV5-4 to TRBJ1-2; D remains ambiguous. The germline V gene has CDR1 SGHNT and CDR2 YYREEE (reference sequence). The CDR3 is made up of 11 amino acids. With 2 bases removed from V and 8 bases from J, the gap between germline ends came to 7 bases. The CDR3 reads CASSLSGGYTF. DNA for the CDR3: TGTGCCAGCAGCTTATCAGGAGGCTACACCTTC.

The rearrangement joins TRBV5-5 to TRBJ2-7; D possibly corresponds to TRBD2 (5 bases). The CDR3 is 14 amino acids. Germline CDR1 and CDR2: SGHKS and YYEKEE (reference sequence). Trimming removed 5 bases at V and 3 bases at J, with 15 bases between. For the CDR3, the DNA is TGTGCCAGCAGTCTAGAGGCAGGAGGCTACGAGCAGTACGTC. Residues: CASSLEAGGYEQYV.

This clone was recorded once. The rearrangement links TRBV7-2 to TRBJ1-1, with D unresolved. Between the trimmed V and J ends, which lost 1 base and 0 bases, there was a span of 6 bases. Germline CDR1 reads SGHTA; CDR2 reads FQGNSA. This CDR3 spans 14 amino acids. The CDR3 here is CASSLDSMNTEAFF. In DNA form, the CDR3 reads TGTGCCAGCAGCTTAGACAGTATGAACACTGAAGCTTTCTTT.

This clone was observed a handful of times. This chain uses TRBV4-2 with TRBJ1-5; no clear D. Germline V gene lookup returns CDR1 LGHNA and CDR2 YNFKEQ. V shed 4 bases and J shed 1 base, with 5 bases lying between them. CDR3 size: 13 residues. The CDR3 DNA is TGTGCCAGCAGCCTACAGAGCAATCAGCCCCAGCATTTT. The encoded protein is CASSLQSNQPQHF.

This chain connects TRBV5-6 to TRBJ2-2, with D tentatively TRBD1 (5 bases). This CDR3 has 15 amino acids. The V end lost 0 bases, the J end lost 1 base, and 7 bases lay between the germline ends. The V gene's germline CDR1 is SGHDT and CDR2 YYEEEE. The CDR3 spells CASSLGQQNTGELFF. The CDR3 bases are TGTGCCAGCAGCTTGGGACAGCAGAACACCGGGGAGCTGTTTTTT.

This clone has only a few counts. This chain's CDR3 is CASSGRRQGDYGYTF. The CDR3, as DNA: TGCGCCAGCAGTGGTCGACGACAGGGTGACTATGGCTACACCTTC. The V gene is TRBV10-2, the J gene TRBJ1-2, with 7 bases fitting TRBD1. The V and J ends lost 4 bases and 3 bases, in that order; junction bases with no gene match: 8. The CDR3 is 15 residues long. Germline CDR1 and CDR2: WSHSY and SAAADI.

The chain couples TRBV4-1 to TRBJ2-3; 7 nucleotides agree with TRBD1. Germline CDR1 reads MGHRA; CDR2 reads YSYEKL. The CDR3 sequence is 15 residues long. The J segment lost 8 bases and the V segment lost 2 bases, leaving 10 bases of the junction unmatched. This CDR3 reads CASSQRGQGVGTQYF. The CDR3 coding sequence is TGCGCCAGCAGCCAAAGGGGTCAGGGGGTCGGTACGCAGTATTTT.